This TCR beta chain originates from a study of T cells in Graves' hyperthyroidism and ophthalmopathy (dated by TCRdb to about 2019). Regarding the research as a whole: Peripheral blood was sampled at the time of initial diagnosis, prior to any treatment. For training and testing, the 100 or so patients in the discovery cohort were randomly divided in a 7:3 ratio. According to the paper, TCR Vbeta CDR3 sequencing was carried out on 135 peripheral blood samples, which came from 40 to 45 ophthalmopathy, 80 or so hyperthyroidism and roughly 17 progressor patients. After blood sampling, hyperthyroidism patients were treated with methimazole at a starting dose of 30 mg daily, and ophthalmopathy patients were treated with high-dose intravenous methylprednisolone. TCR V-J signatures able to tell the groups apart were searched for in a discovery cohort of 90 to 100 patients, of whom more than 40 had Graves' ophthalmopathy and 55 to 60 had stable Graves' hyperthyroidism. Prospective prediction of ophthalmopathy was tested in an independent validation cohort of about 19 hyperthyroidism patients and 17 patients who later progressed to ophthalmopathy. In addition, the study compared T-cell repertoires in thyroid tissue and in blood from five to seven Graves' hyperthyroidism patients.

As regards this clonotype: Its antigen remains unidentified. Base quality data are lacking; no much larger clone is found one base away.

Hyperthyroidism patients were newly diagnosed, with disease duration under 2 months, and aged 18 to 65 years. Patients with uncontrolled infections, other autoimmune diseases, pregnancy or lactation were excluded. Clinical symptoms, serum thyroxine and TRAb, thyroid ultrasound, and orbital computed tomography formed the basis for the diagnoses. Blood from progressor patients was drawn when they were first diagnosed with hyperthyroidism, before any ophthalmopathy symptoms appeared. Ficoll-Paque density gradient centrifugation was used to isolate PBMCs from approximately 10 ml of fresh peripheral blood. Progressor patients were defined as those initially diagnosed with Graves' hyperthyroidism in whom ophthalmopathy developed during follow-up. Total RNA was extracted with Trizol reagent, and quality was checked on an Agilent 2100 Bioanalyzer. TCR beta CDR3 regions were amplified from RNA transcripts. The TCR CDR3 was subjected to a first round of RT-PCR using the HTBI primer set and the Qiagen OneStep RT-PCR kit. Libraries were constructed in a second round of multiplex PCR, after which size selection and purification were carried out. Sequencing of the libraries was done on an Illumina HiSeq2000 using paired-end 100 bp reads. The paper's processing steps were these. SOAPnuke was used to process the raw data, with reads discarded if the reads contained adapters or uncalled bases, had a mean Phred below 15, or lacked an exact constant-primer or identifier match. COPE v1.2.5 was used to merge the high-quality paired reads, and each unique nucleotide sequence was defined as a clonotype. MiTCR v1.1 was used to align the clonotypes against IMGT TRBV, TRBD and TRBJ reference segments. The analysis was restricted to V-J combinations with a frequency above 0.0001, which together covered 99% to 99.2% of the repertoires. A TCS score was defined as the ratio between F50 (clonal expansion) and ExV (chaos), using BLOSUM62-based TCRdist between CDR3 peptides within each V-J. Welch's t-statistics and random forest reduced roughly 530 V-J features to about 12, which were used in a naive Bayes classifier (R e1071). TCRdb cleaned the public reads at Q25 with fastp, built clones with MiXCR and kept in-frame beta chains. Each entry is one CDR3 protein sequence, shown with its most common DNA and genes. V and J calls and clone size were set by TCRdb, not the authors. The sample profile shows 650,000 to 850,000 distinct CDR3 sequences; roughly a sixth of them were found once. The top ten hold approximately 16% of the sample.

Results and caveats for the whole study, not just this receptor: In validation, progression to ophthalmopathy was predicted by the model with roughly 69% sensitivity and roughly 72% specificity, a median of roughly 6.4 months before onset. Most expanded thyroid clonotypes (frequency above 0.001) were also detected in blood, suggesting blood repertoires may reflect thyroid immune responses. A 13 V-J signature model separated ophthalmopathy from stable hyperthyroidism, with around 90% sensitivity and approximately 81% specificity in cross-validation and 80%/75% in testing. No statistical method was used to set the sample size in advance, and investigators knew the group allocation.

Its CDR3 holds 15 amino acids, cysteine through phenylalanine. The only DNA kept is the CDR3, 45 bases in frame from the first base. Ends trimmed: V by 9 bases, J by 7 bases; bases unmatched to a gene: 13. The germline V gene supplies CDR1 MNHNS and CDR2 SASEGT. The TCR comes from a woman in her fifties or sixties with Graves' hyperthyroidism that later progressed to Graves' ophthalmopathy. The chain links TRBV6-1 with TRBJ1-5; TRBD1 matches 9 bases in the middle. Source material: blood. This receptor carries the CDR3 CASRGYRGLRQPQHF. The DNA sequence is given as TGTGCCAGTAGGGGCTACAGGGGGCTTCGACAGCCCCAGCATTTT.